These 21 T cell receptor beta chains were sequenced from one sample in a study of T cells in Graves' hyperthyroidism and ophthalmopathy. What was amplified from RNA transcripts were TCR beta CDR3 regions. The HTBI primer set was used in a first-round RT-PCR of the TCR CDR3. TCRdb itself ran the multiplex PCR reads through MiXCR, one entry per CDR3 protein. The table includes around 700,000 distinct CDR3 sequences, around 40% detected once. The sample comprised blood. These receptors all stem from a woman aged 40 to 50 with Graves' hyperthyroidism.

The V call is TRBV12-3 or TRBV12-4, the J call TRBJ2-2; tentative D call: TRBD2 (6 bases). Trimming took 2 bases from V and 4 from J, leaving 8 bases between them. The CDR3 length is 14 residues. The CDR3 spells CASSLRETTGELFF. The CDR3 nucleotides are TGTGCCAGCAGTTTACGGGAGACCACCGGGGAGCTGTTTTTT.

The chain carries TRBV7-3 and TRBJ1-1, with 10 bases that match TRBD1. This CDR3 spans 16 amino acids. The trim removed 1 base at V and 8 bases at J, leaving 10 bases unmatched. The germline V gene has CDR1 SGHTA and CDR2 FQGTGA. CDR3 sequence reads: CASSLKAGQGLVEAFF. CDR3 coding DNA: TGTGCCAGCAGCTTAAAAGCGGGACAGGGGCTCGTGGAAGCTTTCTTT.

The V and J genes are TRBV19 and TRBJ2-7; TRBD1 matches at 7 bases. CDR1 LNHDA and CDR2 SQIVND come from the germline V gene (reference sequence). This CDR3 region has 13 residues. J was trimmed by 5 bases and V by 4 bases; bases with no gene match: 5. The CDR3 protein is CASSTGQKNEQYF. In DNA, the CDR3 is TGTGCCAGTAGTACGGGACAGAAAAACGAGCAGTACTTC.

This clonotype was observed a few times. This chain uses TRBV12-3 or TRBV12-4 with TRBJ2-5, with D possibly being TRBD1 (5 bases). This CDR3 is built from 15 residues. In nucleotides, the CDR3 is TGTGCTAGTGGTTCGTCTACAGGCCTCCAAGAGACCCAGTACTTC. It encodes CASGSSTGLQETQYF.

Regarding this clonotype: This likely comes from a read error, as the CDR3 has no conserved phenylalanine or tryptophan at its end. The chain joins TRBV6-1 to TRBJ1-5; TRBD1 matches at 7 bases. CDR1 MNHNS and CDR2 SASEGT come from the germline V gene. The trim removed 8 bases at V and 9 bases at J, leaving 10 bases unmatched. The CDR3 totals 13 residues. CDR3 loop: CASSGQPDRPQHS. In DNA, the CDR3 is TGTGCCAGCTCGGGACAGCCTGACCGGCCCCAGCATTCT.

This clonotype was picked up many times. This rearrangement joins TRBV11-3 to TRBJ1-1; TRBD1 matches at 8 bases. V trimming: 4 bases; J trimming: 0 bases; junction bases outside the gene matches: 7. CDR1 is SGHNT and CDR2 is YENEEA in the germline V gene. This CDR3 is built from 16 residues. CDR3 sequence (DNA): TGTGCCAGCAGCTCAGGGGGCGCGAACCTGAACACTGAAGCTTTCTTT. This encodes CASSSGGANLNTEAFF. The full variable domain, completed using reference TRBV11-3 and TRBJ1-1, is EAGVVQSPRYKIIEKKQPVAFWCNPISGHNTLYWYLQNLGQGPELLIRYENEEAVDDSQLPKDRFSAERLKGVDSTLKIQPAELGDSAVYLCASSSGGANLNTEAFFGQGTRLTVV.

As for this clonotype: The junction departs from the called germline gene at one end, perhaps through a read error. The genes are TRBV12-3 or TRBV12-4 and TRBJ2-7; D is perhaps TRBD1 or TRBD2 (5 bases each). The CDR3 runs 14 residues. This CDR3 reads CASSDGTAGYQQYF. The CDR3 DNA reads as TGTGCCAGCAGCGACGGGACGGCCGGCTACCAGCAGTACTTC.

The chain joins TRBV7-9 to TRBJ1-2; D is possibly TRBD1 (5 bases). The CDR3 consists of 13 residues. V lost 3 bases and J lost 10, with 15 bases in between. CDR1 and CDR2 from the germline V gene are SEHNR and FQNEAQ (reference sequence). The DNA for the CDR3 is TGTGCCAGCAGCTTCGACCGACAGCAAGTCTACACCTTC. Translation gives CASSFDRQQVYTF.

The rearrangement links TRBV7-3 to TRBJ1-5; TRBD1 aligns across 7 bases. Germline CDR1 is SGHTA and CDR2 is FQGTGA. The V gene end was trimmed by 6 bases and the J gene end by 7 bases; junction bases not matched to a gene: 15. This CDR3 is 16 amino acids long. The CDR3 region is CASSQKCAQGGQPQHF. The CDR3 DNA sequence: TGTGCCAGCAGTCAGAAATGTGCGCAGGGGGGGCAGCCCCAGCATTTT. Drawing the rest from reference TRBV7-3 and TRBJ1-5, the complete variable domain is GAGVSQTPSNKVTEKGKYVELRCDPISGHTALYWYRQSLGQGPEFLIYFQGTGAADDSGLPNDRFFAVRPEGSVSTLKIQRTERGDSAVYLCASSQKCAQGGQPQHFGDGTRLSIL.

The gene calls are TRBV2 and TRBJ1-5; D might be TRBD1 (5 bases). V was cut by 5 bases and J by 4 bases, with 18 bases left in between. The CDR3 is 16 amino acids. Germline CDR1 is SNHLY and CDR2 is FYNNEI. The CDR3 spells CASSYSTRGGNQPQHF. For the CDR3, the DNA is TGTGCCAGCAGTTACTCGACAAGGGGCGGTAATCAGCCCCAGCATTTT.

This clonotype was counted many times. J is TRBJ2-5 and V is TRBV4-1; 11 nucleotides agree with TRBD2. Unmatched junction bases numbered 11, after V lost 1 base and J lost 7 bases. From germline, CDR1 is MGHRA and CDR2 YSYEKL. The CDR3 consists of 17 residues. The CDR3 here is CASSQGGGSSGRATQYF. The DNA for the CDR3 is TGCGCCAGCAGCCAAGGTGGGGGAAGTAGCGGGAGGGCGACCCAGTACTTC.

This clonotype was found many times. The chain uses TRBV24-1 and TRBJ1-2, with D unclear. Trimming cost V 3 bases and J 4 bases, with 11 bases left between them. The germline CDR1 and CDR2 sequences are KGHDR and SFDVKD. The CDR3 contains 14 residues. As DNA, the CDR3 is TGTGCCACCAGTGATCCTACACGGACCTATGGCTACACCTTC. Translated, it gives CATSDPTRTYGYTF.

This clonotype was picked up many times. This chain joins TRBV19 and TRBJ1-2; 7 bases are shared with TRBD1. Germline CDR1 LNHDA, CDR2 SQIVND (reference sequence). This CDR3 has 10 residues. The V and J ends lost 7 bases and 11 bases, in that order; junction bases with no gene match: 4. CDR3 nucleotide sequence: TGTGCCAGTATGGGACAGCATTACACCTTC. Residues: CASMGQHYTF.

The CDR3 coding sequence is TGTGCCACCAGCAGAGTGGCCGGGACAGGGGATGGCTACACCTTC. This sequence encodes CATSRVAGTGDGYTF. The J gene is TRBJ1-2, the V gene TRBV15, with TRBD1 matching over 10 bases. Trimming cost V 1 base and J 6 bases; bases outside gene matches: 5. The CDR3 loop spans 15 amino acids. In germline, CDR1 is LNHNV, CDR2 YYDKDF (reference sequence).

This clonotype was seen at least ten times. This chain connects TRBV29-1 to TRBJ2-5; D is unclear. V was clipped by 4 bases and J by 2 bases, with 11 bases between them. The CDR3 consists of 13 residues. The germline gives CDR1 SQVTM, CDR2 ANQGSEA. As DNA, the CDR3 is TGCAGCGTTGTGACAATCAATCAAGAGACCCAGTACTTC. Translation: CSVVTINQETQYF.

This clonotype has a count of ten or more. At one end, the junction sequence differs from germline, possibly due to a read error. The rearrangement joins TRBV5-1 to TRBJ2-7; no clear D. CDR1 is SGHRS and CDR2 is YFSETQ in the germline V gene. This CDR3 has 12 residues. The CDR3 DNA reads as TGTGCCAGCAGCTTTAGTGGGAACGAGCAGTACTTC. This translates into CASSFSGNEQYF.

In the case of this clonotype: With a much larger clone just one base away, this may be a read error. This chain joins TRBV19 and TRBJ1-4; D perhaps matches TRBD1 (6 bases). This CDR3 contains 14 residues. Germline V gene data show CDR1 as LNHDA and CDR2 as SQIVND (reference sequence). Here the CDR3 reads CASSPRGTNERLFF. CDR3 bases: TGTGCCAGTAGTCCGAGGGGGACGAATGAAAGACTGTTTTTT.

This chain uses TRBV10-3 with TRBJ2-2; D remains unclear. The CDR3 extends over 13 amino acids. Germline V lookup: CDR1 ENHRY, CDR2 SYGVKD. Trimming stripped 4 bases from V and 11 bases from J, with 14 bases between. CDR3: CAISADPGGELFF. CDR3 DNA: TGTGCCATCAGTGCGGACCCGGGTGGTGAGCTGTTTTTT.

V and J are TRBV29-1 and TRBJ1-3; possible D gene TRBD1, 5 bases. Trimming took 7 bases from V and 4 from J, leaving 11 bases between them. The CDR3 has 12 residues. The germline CDR1 and CDR2 sequences are SQVTM and ANQGSEA. The CDR3 is CSGLGDGNTIYF. CDR3 in DNA: TGCAGCGGGCTTGGGGACGGAAACACCATATATTTT. The entire variable domain, with the rest obtained from reference TRBV29-1 and TRBJ1-3, is as follows: SAVISQKPSRDICQRGTSLTIQCQVDSQVTMMFWYRQQPGQSLTLIATANQGSEATYESGFVIDKFPISRPNLTFSTLTVSNMSPEDSSIYLCSGLGDGNTIYFGEGSWLTVV.

Concerning this clonotype itself: This may stem from a read error, because a much larger clone lies one nucleotide away. The chain has TRBV20-1 and TRBJ1-1; D unresolved. The CDR3 spans 13 residues. V was trimmed by 5 bases and J by 1 base, leaving 11 bases between them. Germline CDR1 reads DFQATT; CDR2 reads SNEGSKA (reference sequence). CDR3 sequence (DNA): TGCAGTGCTGGATACGGAAGGAACACTGAAGCTTTCTTT. Translated: CSAGYGRNTEAFF.

The V call is TRBV7-2, the J call TRBJ2-7; 12 bases are a match to TRBD2. The CDR3 consists of 17 residues. Germline CDR1 SGHTA, CDR2 FQGNSA. The junction had 11 bases not matched to a gene; V was cut back by 8 bases and J by 0 bases. This CDR3 is CASARRTSGISSYEQYF. Written as DNA, the CDR3 is TGTGCCAGCGCGCGTAGGACTAGCGGGATTAGCTCCTACGAGCAGTACTTC.